A selection of T cell receptor beta chains follows, all from one sample in a study of OX40 agonist ivuxolimab in advanced cancers. Assay used: immunoSEQ multiplex PCR; TCRdb lists only in-frame clones, some missing. The sample has 50,000 or so clones; roughly 91% are singletons. The material sequenced was CD4+ or CD8+ T cells sorted from blood, taken in a trial of the OX40 agonist ivuxolimab. The source of these receptors is an adult with an advanced solid tumor such as melanoma, head and neck, liver or kidney cancer. Both conserved end residues are part of each CDR3. A D gene is named only where the DNA matches it firmly. Clone size is not always given. Where it is, it says once, few, many or a class for expanded clones.

abundance	d_gene	v_gene	j_gene	CDR3aa	CDR3nt
-	-	TRBV29-1	TRBJ1-1	CSVEGREGTEAFF	TGCAGCGTGGAGGGCAGGGAGGGCACTGAAGCTTTCTTT
-	-	TRBV11-2	TRBJ2-7	CASSSRQTPSYEQYF	TGTGCCAGCAGCTCCCGACAGACACCATCCTACGAGCAGTACTTC
-	TRBD1	TRBV6-1	TRBJ1-1	CASSGQGLNTEAFF	TGTGCCAGCAGTGGACAGGGGTTGAACACTGAAGCTTTCTTT
-	-	TRBV9	TRBJ2-1	CASSASGIRRNEQFF	TGTGCCAGCAGCGCCTCAGGGATAAGGCGCAATGAGCAGTTCTTC
-	-	TRBV2	TRBJ1-6	CASSDERGEINPSPLHF	TGTGCCAGCAGTGATGAGAGGGGGGAAATTAATCCTTCACCCCTCCACTTT
-	TRBD2	TRBV27	TRBJ2-7	CASSSGTSGVEQYF	TGTGCCAGCAGTTCCGGGACTAGCGGGGTGGAGCAGTACTTC
-	TRBD2	TRBV7-2	TRBJ2-1	CASSFFASGGGANEQFF	TGTGCCAGCAGCTTTTTCGCTAGCGGGGGAGGTGCAAATGAGCAGTTCTTC
-	TRBD2	TRBV2	TRBJ2-3	CASSEISRSGWGDTQYF	TGTGCCAGCAGTGAAATTTCCCGTAGCGGGTGGGGGGATACGCAGTATTTT
-	TRBD1	TRBV19	TRBJ2-7	CASSPGQRYYEQYF	TGTGCCAGTAGTCCGGGACAGAGATACTACGAGCAGTACTTC
-	-	TRBV30	TRBJ1-1	CAWSDLPQKSNTEAFF	TGTGCCTGGAGTGACTTGCCACAGAAGTCGAACACTGAAGCTTTCTTT
-	-	TRBV11-2	TRBJ2-7	CASSLGNWGSYEQYF	TGTGCCAGCAGCTTAGGTAACTGGGGCTCCTACGAGCAGTACTTC
-	TRBD2	TRBV19	TRBJ2-7	CASSTGLAGRYEQYF	TGTGCCAGTAGTACAGGACTAGCGGGACGCTACGAGCAGTACTTC
-	-	TRBV28	TRBJ1-2	CASSLGMDGYTF	TGTGCCAGCAGTTTAGGTATGGACGGCTACACCTTC
-	-	TRBV7-6	TRBJ2-7	CASSEGWTEQHF	TGTGCCAGCAGCGAGGGATGGACCGAGCAGCACTTC
-	-	TRBV19	TRBJ1-6	CASTQGESPLHF	TGTGCCAGTACTCAGGGTGAATCACCCCTCCACTTT
-	-	TRBV7-9	TRBJ1-2	CASSFSANYGYTF	TGTGCCAGCAGCTTTTCTGCTAACTATGGCTACACCTTC
-	-	TRBV27	TRBJ1-1	CASSYAEGETNTEAFF	TGTGCCAGCAGTTACGCGGAAGGGGAAACGAACACTGAAGCTTTCTTT
-	-	TRBV4-1	TRBJ2-2	CASSLGRGTGELFF	TGCGCCAGCAGCCTCGGTCGGGGCACCGGGGAGCTGTTTTTT
-	-	TRBV19	TRBJ2-4	CASSIGEYLAKNIQYF	TGTGCCAGTAGTATAGGGGAGTATCTAGCCAAAAACATTCAGTACTTC
-	-	TRBV27	TRBJ1-5	CASSLGSPYSNQPQHF	TGTGCCAGCAGTCTCGGGAGCCCCTATAGCAATCAGCCCCAGCATTTT
-	TRBD2	TRBV11-2	TRBJ2-2	CASSHPAGGPPGELFF	TGTGCCAGCAGCCACCCTGCGGGAGGCCCCCCCGGGGAGCTGTTTTTT
-	-	TRBV19	TRBJ2-1	CASSDRSLSSYNEQFF	TGTGCCAGTAGTGACCGATCATTAAGCTCCTACAATGAGCAGTTCTTC
-	-	TRBV30	TRBJ1-1	CACFDPVNTEAFF	TGTGCCTGCTTCGATCCGGTGAACACTGAAGCTTTCTTT
-	-	TRBV15	TRBJ2-7	CATSIGQHSYEQYF	TGTGCCACCAGCATCGGGCAGCACTCCTACGAGCAGTACTTC
once	TRBD1	TRBV19	TRBJ2-1	CASSDQGAYNEQFF	TGTGCCAGTAGTGACCAGGGGGCTTACAATGAGCAGTTCTTC
-	TRBD2	TRBV4-1	TRBJ2-1	CASSPGGGSYNEQFF	TGCGCCAGCAGCCCGGGGGGTGGGTCCTACAATGAGCAGTTCTTC
-	-	TRBV7-9	TRBJ1-1	CASSPRNTEAFF	TGTGCCAGCAGCCCGAGGAACACTGAAGCTTTCTTT
few	TRBD2	TRBV9	TRBJ2-1	CASSHSSGRAHEQFF	TGTGCCAGCAGCCACTCTAGCGGGAGGGCCCATGAGCAGTTCTTC
-	-	TRBV5-4	TRBJ2-7	CASSFRGNTYEQYF	TGTGCCAGCAGCTTTCGGGGGAACACCTACGAGCAGTACTTC
-	TRBD2	TRBV27	TRBJ2-5	CASSSTPTGLAGGQETQYF	TGTGCCAGCAGCAGCACTCCGACGGGACTAGCGGGGGGGCAAGAGACCCAGTACTTC
-	-	TRBV9	TRBJ2-7	CASSESVGEQYF	TGTGCCAGCAGCGAGTCGGTGGGCGAGCAGTACTTC
-	-	TRBV11-2	TRBJ2-7	CASSLEVRDEQYF	TGTGCCAGCAGCTTAGAGGTACGGGACGAGCAGTACTTC
-	-	TRBV6-1	TRBJ2-1	CASREGRSNEQFF	TGTGCCAGCAGAGAGGGAAGAAGTAATGAGCAGTTCTTC
-	-	TRBV29-1	TRBJ2-7	CSVWTESYEQYF	TGCAGCGTTTGGACAGAATCCTACGAGCAGTACTTC
-	-	TRBV14	TRBJ1-1	CASSQDSRRNTEAFF	TGTGCCAGCAGCCAAGATAGCCGAAGGAACACTGAAGCTTTCTTT
few	-	TRBV7-6	TRBJ1-4	CASSAERNTGFTSMGEKLFF	TGTGCCAGCAGCGCAGAGCGGAATACAGGGTTCACCTCGATGGGGGAAAAACTGTTTTTT
-	TRBD2	TRBV11-2	TRBJ2-2	CASSRRTSGDTGELFF	TGTGCCAGCAGCCGCCGAACTAGCGGGGACACCGGGGAGCTGTTTTTT
few	TRBD1	TRBV9	TRBJ1-2	CASSPPLTGVDGYTF	TGTGCCAGCAGCCCACCCTTGACAGGGGTTGATGGCTACACCTTC
few	-	TRBV7-9	TRBJ1-1	CASSIQNTEAFF	TGTGCCAGCAGCATCCAAAACACTGAAGCTTTCTTT